One and the same sample provided the 24 T cell receptor beta chains below, sequenced in a study of PD-L1 blockade in urothelial cancer. Assay used: immunoSEQ multiplex PCR; TCRdb lists only in-frame clones, some missing. The data show around 110,000 clones, with under 95% seen just once and around 4% held by the top ten. As for time point: peripheral blood 6 weeks after treatment start. Sequenced material: PBMCs, taken around atezolizumab (anti-PD-L1) treatment. The receptors come from a man in his sixties with urothelial cancer.

This clone was seen a single time. The chain has TRBV18 and TRBJ2-1, with D maybe TRBD1 (6 bases). The V gene's germline CDR1 is KGHSH and CDR2 LQKENI. V lost 4 bases, J lost 7 bases, and 14 bases lay in between. The CDR3 loop spans 14 amino acids. CDR3 region: CASSLSQGRNEQFF. CDR3 coding DNA: TGTGCCAGCTCACTATCACAGGGTAGGAATGAGCAGTTCTTC.

This rearrangement joins TRBV4-3 to TRBJ2-3; D perhaps matches TRBD2 (6 bases). CDR1 LGHNA and CDR2 YSLEER come from the germline V gene. V was cut by 0 bases and J by 5 bases, with 18 bases left in between. This CDR3 comprises 17 residues. CDR3 protein: CASSQDKSSGERDTQYF. CDR3 DNA sequence: TGCGCCAGCAGCCAAGATAAATCTTCGGGAGAGAGAGATACGCAGTATTTT.

The chain joins TRBV19 to TRBJ1-2; TRBD1 matches at 9 bases. The CDR3 runs 16 residues. The J segment lost 2 bases and the V segment lost 4 bases, leaving 8 bases of the junction unmatched. Germline CDR1 reads LNHDA; CDR2 reads SQIVND (reference sequence). CDR3 DNA sequence: TGTGCCAGTAGTACAAAAGGGACAGGGCGAAACTATGGCTACACCTTC. It encodes CASSTKGTGRNYGYTF.

The gene calls are TRBV6-1 and TRBJ1-4, with D maybe TRBD1 (5 bases). The V gene's germline CDR1 is MNHNS and CDR2 SASEGT. V lost 6 bases and J lost 0, with 11 bases in between. This CDR3 contains 15 residues. CDR3 nucleotides: TGTGCCAGCAGGACTCGACAGACAACTAATGAAAAACTGTTTTTT. Amino acids: CASRTRQTTNEKLFF.

The genes are TRBV2 and TRBJ2-1; a weak D match, TRBD1 (7 bases). Trimming left V 1 base short and J 9 bases short, with 16 bases between. CDR1 SNHLY and CDR2 FYNNEI come from the germline V gene. This CDR3 is 15 amino acids long. CDR3 bases: TGTGCCAGCAGTGAAGACCCTCAGGGGGGTACTGAGCAGTTCTTC. Translation: CASSEDPQGGTEQFF.

The V gene is TRBV5-4, the J gene TRBJ2-5; the match to TRBD1 covers 8 bases. V dropped 1 base and J dropped 7; count of bases not matched to a gene: 12. The CDR3 sequence is 16 residues long. Germline V gene data show CDR1 as SGHNT and CDR2 as YYREEE (reference sequence). The DNA of the CDR3 is TGTGCCAGCAGCTTGCAATTACCCGGACAGGGTGGGACCCAGTACTTC. This codes for CASSLQLPGQGGTQYF.

In its sample, this clone was seen once. The rearrangement uses TRBV7-2 and TRBJ1-5; D may be TRBD1 (5 bases). This CDR3 is built from 15 residues. V was trimmed by 5 bases and J by 3 bases, leaving 14 bases between them. Germline V lookup: CDR1 SGHTA, CDR2 FQGNSA. CDR3: CASSPNQGSNQPQHF. The CDR3 coding sequence is TGTGCCAGCAGCCCCAACCAGGGATCCAATCAGCCCCAGCATTTT. Variable domain in full (rest from reference TRBV7-2 and TRBJ1-5): GAGVSQSPSNKVTEKGKDVELRCDPISGHTALYWYRQSLGQGLEFLIYFQGNSAPDKSGLPSDRFSAERTGGSVSTLTIQRTQQEDSAVYLCASSPNQGSNQPQHFGDGTRLSIL.

The rearrangement uses TRBV5-6 and TRBJ1-4; D is perhaps TRBD1 (5 bases). The CDR3 runs 15 residues. The V and J ends lost 0 bases and 4 bases respectively, with 10 bases between them. Germline loops: CDR1 SGHDT, CDR2 YYEEEE. The CDR3 DNA reads TGTGCCAGCAGCTTGGCCCCGGGGGTTAATGAAAAACTGTTTTTT. As protein: CASSLAPGVNEKLFF.

This clone was observed a single time. The V and J genes are TRBV19 and TRBJ2-2; 12 nucleotides align to TRBD2. CDR1 and CDR2 (germline): LNHDA, SQIVND (reference sequence). Trimming took 9 bases from V and 4 from J; bases not matched to a gene: 12. This CDR3 comprises 17 residues. As DNA, the CDR3 is TGTGCCAGCGACAAGACTAGCGGGAGTTTGGGCACCGGGGAGCTGTTTTTT. Translating it yields CASDKTSGSLGTGELFF. Based on the CDR3 plus reference TRBV19 and TRBJ2-2, the full variable domain is DGGITQSPKYLFRKEGQNVTLSCEQNLNHDAMYWYRQDPGQGLRLIYYSQIVNDFQKGDIAEGYSVSREKKESFPLTVTSAQKNPTAFYLCASDKTSGSLGTGELFFGEGSRLTVL.

This clone was seen just once. This chain links TRBV19 with TRBJ2-1; TRBD2 is a possible D gene (5 bases). Trimming removed 4 bases at V and 6 bases at J, with 16 bases between. The CDR3 spans 15 residues. CDR1 LNHDA and CDR2 SQIVND come from the germline V gene (reference sequence). This chain's CDR3 is CASSKLELSSNEQFF. As DNA, the CDR3 is TGTGCCAGTAGTAAACTAGAACTATCGAGCAATGAGCAGTTCTTC.

This clone has only a few counts. The rearrangement joins TRBV15 to TRBJ2-3, with D tentatively TRBD2 (6 bases). The CDR3 extends over 14 amino acids. CDR1 and CDR2 (germline): LNHNV, YYDKDF (reference sequence). V lost 4 bases and J 6 bases, leaving 14 bases between the germline ends. The CDR3: CATSNTIGGDTQYF. The CDR3 DNA sequence: TGTGCCACCAGCAACACCATTGGGGGGGATACGCAGTATTTT.

The CDR3 protein is CASSPGLAGGAYNEQFF. CDR3 DNA: TGCGCCAGCAGCCCGGGACTAGCGGGGGGGGCCTACAATGAGCAGTTCTTC. This chain uses TRBV5-1 with TRBJ2-1, with 16 bases fitting TRBD2. V lost 4 bases, J lost 2 bases, and 3 bases stayed unmatched. This CDR3 region has 17 residues. Germline CDR1 and CDR2: SGHRS and YFSETQ. Combining the CDR3 with reference TRBV5-1 and TRBJ2-1 gives the whole variable domain KAGVTQTPRYLIKTRGQQVTLSCSPISGHRSVSWYQQTPGQGLQFLFEYFSETQRNKGNFPGRFSGRQFSNSRSEMNVSTLELGDSALYLCASSPGLAGGAYNEQFFGPGTRLTVL.

This chain joins TRBV7-9 and TRBJ2-5; TRBD2 matches 9 bases. The germline V gene has CDR1 SEHNR and CDR2 FQNEAQ (reference sequence). Losses at the gene ends were 3 bases for V and 0 bases for J; bases not matched to a gene: 8. The CDR3 is 17 residues long. The CDR3 region is CASSFRLSGSDQETQYF. CDR3 in DNA: TGTGCCAGCAGCTTCCGGCTTAGCGGGAGCGACCAAGAGACCCAGTACTTC.

V usage is TRBV7-2 and J usage is TRBJ2-3, with 11 bases matching TRBD2. The V gene end was trimmed by 5 bases and the J gene end by 0 bases; junction bases not matched to a gene: 4. The length of the CDR3 is 16 residues. Germline-derived CDR1 and CDR2 are SGHTA and FQGNSA. DNA for the CDR3: TGTGCCAGCAGCACCAGACTAGCGGGGAGCACAGATACGCAGTATTTT. Translated: CASSTRLAGSTDTQYF.

The chain is built from TRBV19 and TRBJ1-5; 9 nucleotides agree with TRBD1. V lost 10 bases to trimming and J lost 6 bases; unmatched junction nucleotides: 13. Germline CDR1 reads LNHDA; CDR2 reads SQIVND (reference sequence). The CDR3 length is 15 residues. The CDR3 here is CAIKHRDRVPQPQHF. CDR3 sequence (DNA): TGTGCCATCAAACACCGGGACAGGGTACCTCAGCCCCAGCATTTT.

Comment on this clone: Its ends do not fully match the called genes, so a read error is possible. The CDR3 reads CASSSQPRTSGNLYNEQFF. The DNA for the CDR3 is TGTGCTAGCAGCTCGCAACCCAGGACTAGCGGGAATCTATACAATGAGCAGTTCTTC. This rearrangement joins TRBV7-7 to TRBJ2-1, with 12 bases that match TRBD2. The CDR3 is made up of 19 amino acids. CDR1 SSHAT and CDR2 FNYEAQ come from the germline V gene (reference sequence).

The CDR3 nucleotides are TGTGCCAGTAGTCTCAGCGGGAGTGGGACCTACAATGAGCAGTTCTTC. It encodes CASSLSGSGTYNEQFF. V is TRBV19 and J is TRBJ2-1; 8 bases map to TRBD2. CDR3 length equals 16 residues. Germline trimming cut 5 bases from V and 2 bases from J; bases unmatched to any gene: 8. Germline assignment: CDR1 LNHDA and CDR2 SQIVND (reference sequence).

The table lists this clone with a few counts. The chain combines TRBV19 with TRBJ2-7; 7 bases agree with TRBD1. The CDR3 has 14 residues. The germline V gene has CDR1 LNHDA and CDR2 SQIVND (reference sequence). The trim removed 11 bases at V and 0 bases at J, leaving 10 bases unmatched. For the CDR3, the DNA is TGTGCCCTGGAGGTCGGGACAGCCTCCTACGAGCAGTACTTC. It encodes CALEVGTASYEQYF.

The chain couples TRBV6-6 to TRBJ1-4; TRBD1 agrees at 12 bases. Trimming cost V 6 bases and J 8 bases; bases outside gene matches: 4. The CDR3 extends over 14 amino acids. CDR1 MNHNY and CDR2 SVGAGI come from the germline V gene (reference sequence). DNA for the CDR3: TGTGCCAGCAGGGGGACAGGGGGCGGAGAAAAACTGTTTTTT. This codes for CASRGTGGGEKLFF.

The chain couples TRBV6-1 to TRBJ2-5; D is possibly TRBD2 (7 bases). The V gene lost 1 base and the J gene lost 5 bases, with 20 bases spanning the gap. There are 17 residues in the CDR3. Germline V gene data show CDR1 as MNHNS and CDR2 as SASEGT. In nucleotides, the CDR3 is TGTGCCAGCAGTGAAGGTGGGGGGGCAGGGGAGGGGGAGACCCAGTACTTC. Protein sequence: CASSEGGGAGEGETQYF.

V gene TRBV5-6 combines with J gene TRBJ1-4; 11 nucleotides line up with TRBD1. Germline-derived CDR1 and CDR2 are SGHDT and YYEEEE. This CDR3 spans 16 amino acids. Germline trimming cut 0 bases from V and 4 bases from J; bases unmatched to any gene: 2. Here the CDR3 reads CASSLAGQGVNEKLFF. The CDR3 nucleotides are TGTGCCAGCAGCTTGGCGGGACAGGGGGTTAATGAAAAACTGTTTTTT.

The chain links TRBV9 to TRBJ1-2; D may be TRBD1 (6 bases). V was trimmed by 3 bases and J by 1 base, leaving 13 bases between them. The CDR3 runs to 15 residues. Germline-derived CDR1 and CDR2 are SGDLS and YYNGEE. The CDR3 loop is CASSATGNINYGYTF. CDR3 DNA sequence: TGTGCCAGCAGCGCGACAGGCAATATTAACTATGGCTACACCTTC.

The J gene is TRBJ1-2, the V gene TRBV19; a weak D match, TRBD1 (5 bases). This CDR3 contains 14 residues. V was trimmed by 2 bases and J by 2 bases, leaving 9 bases between them. Germline assignment: CDR1 LNHDA and CDR2 SQIVND (reference sequence). The CDR3 sequence is CASSIPGQNYGYTF. The CDR3 DNA reads as TGTGCCAGTAGTATACCAGGACAAAACTATGGCTACACCTTC. The full variable domain, completed using reference TRBV19 and TRBJ1-2, is DGGITQSPKYLFRKEGQNVTLSCEQNLNHDAMYWYRQDPGQGLRLIYYSQIVNDFQKGDIAEGYSVSREKKESFPLTVTSAQKNPTAFYLCASSIPGQNYGYTFGSGTRLTVV.

The chain employs TRBV7-2 and TRBJ1-2, with 8 bases that match TRBD1. There are 17 residues in the CDR3. Trimming cost V 5 bases and J 4 bases; bases outside gene matches: 15. Germline V gene sequence: CDR1 SGHTA, CDR2 FQGNSA. CDR3 bases: TGTGCCAGCAGCGGACAGGGCCTCGCCGCTCTTACCTATGGCTACACCTTC. Amino acid sequence: CASSGQGLAALTYGYTF.